These 20 T cell receptor beta chains were all obtained from the same sample, sequenced in a study of T cells after yellow fever vaccination. TCRdb re-derived calls from the 5' RACE reads in MiXCR, one entry per CDR3 protein. The sample carries around 330,000 distinct CDR3 sequences, about 3.5% recorded once. Sequenced material: PBMCs, taken on the day of the yellow fever booster vaccination. The receptors originated from a man aged 18 to 30 who received the YFV17D yellow fever vaccine.

The chain employs TRBV7-9 and TRBJ2-5, with TRBD1 matching over 8 bases. The germline V gene has CDR1 SEHNR and CDR2 FQNEAQ (reference sequence). The CDR3 runs to 14 residues. V lost 5 bases and J lost 4; bases outside the gene matches: 6. The CDR3 reads CASSQRTGRETQYF. The DNA for the CDR3 is TGTGCCAGCAGCCAGAGGACAGGGCGAGAGACCCAGTACTTC.

The rearrangement joins TRBV19 to TRBJ2-4; perhaps TRBD1 as D (5 bases). This CDR3 is built from 17 residues. The germline V and J ends were trimmed by 6 bases and 0 bases, with 18 bases remaining between them. Per germline, CDR1 LNHDA and CDR2 SQIVND (reference sequence). The CDR3 region is CASRREEGARAKNIQYF. For the CDR3, the DNA is TGTGCCAGTAGAAGGGAAGAAGGGGCTAGAGCCAAAAACATTCAGTACTTC. The full variable domain, completed using reference TRBV19 and TRBJ2-4, is DGGITQSPKYLFRKEGQNVTLSCEQNLNHDAMYWYRQDPGQGLRLIYYSQIVNDFQKGDIAEGYSVSREKKESFPLTVTSAQKNPTAFYLCASRREEGARAKNIQYFGAGTRLSVL.

This clonotype appeared many times. The V call is TRBV7-8, the J call TRBJ2-7, with a weak D call TRBD1 (6 bases). V was cut by 5 bases and J by 2 bases, with 16 bases left in between. This CDR3 spans 15 amino acids. From germline, CDR1 is SGHVS and CDR2 FQNEAQ. This CDR3 is CASSEKRQEPYEQYV. In DNA, the CDR3 is TGTGCCAGCAGCGAAAAGCGACAGGAACCCTACGAGCAGTACGTC.

This clonotype was recorded many times. The V and J genes are TRBV5-1 and TRBJ1-3; D not resolved. Germline V gene sequence: CDR1 SGHRS, CDR2 YFSETQ. V lost 0 bases, J lost 8 bases, and 15 bases lay in between. The CDR3 length is 15 residues. The CDR3 sequence: CASSLAETARDTIYF. CDR3 nucleotides: TGCGCCAGCAGCTTGGCCGAAACGGCTAGGGACACCATATATTTT.

This clonotype has a handful of counts. The chain couples TRBV11-2 to TRBJ1-2; D gene ambiguous. V lost 2 bases and J 11 bases, leaving 15 bases between the germline ends. Germline V gives CDR1 SGHAT, CDR2 FQNNGV. This CDR3 is built from 13 residues. DNA for the CDR3: TGTGCCAGCAGCTTAAAGGACCATCTGAGGTACACCTTC. Translation: CASSLKDHLRYTF.

This clonotype was counted at least ten times. The chain employs TRBV25-1 and TRBJ2-1; tentative D call: TRBD2 (5 bases). Trimming removed 8 bases at V and 0 bases at J, with 11 bases between. Germline assignment: CDR1 MGHDK and CDR2 SYGVNS. There are 14 residues in the CDR3. CDR3: CASGYSGSYNEQFF. The CDR3 DNA follows: TGTGCCAGCGGGTACAGCGGCTCCTACAATGAGCAGTTCTTC.

DNA for the CDR3: TGCAGTGCTAGAGAAAAAGGACGGGCAGGGCATTCATTACCTGGGGCCAACGTCCTGACTTTC. Translated, it gives CSAREKGRAGHSLPGANVLTF. The chain carries TRBV20-1 and TRBJ2-6; D possibly corresponds to TRBD1 (5 bases). The CDR3 spans 21 residues. Trimming cost V 0 bases and J 2 bases, with 26 bases left between them. The germline V gene encodes CDR1 DFQATT and CDR2 SNEGSKA (reference sequence).

In its sample, this clonotype was seen many times. The chain links TRBV7-2 to TRBJ2-5; D gene ambiguous. The germline V gene has CDR1 SGHTA and CDR2 FQGNSA. This CDR3 contains 13 residues. Trimming cost V 4 bases and J 5 bases, with 11 bases left between them. The CDR3 region has the DNA TGTGCCAGCAGCTCCTCCCGTGGGGAGACCCAGTACTTC. Translated, it gives CASSSSRGETQYF.

At least ten counts were recorded for this clonotype. The chain is built from TRBV12-3 or TRBV12-4 and TRBJ1-1, with D perhaps matching TRBD1 (5 bases). Trimming pared 8 bases from V and 4 bases from J, leaving 14 bases between. The CDR3 consists of 13 residues. The chain's CDR3 is CASFHSQGTEAFF. The CDR3 DNA sequence: TGTGCCAGCTTCCACTCGCAGGGCACTGAAGCTTTCTTT.

This clonotype has at least ten counts. V gene TRBV7-2 combines with J gene TRBJ2-3, with D unclear. The CDR3 consists of 15 residues. With 2 bases removed from V and 0 bases from J, the gap between germline ends came to 9 bases. Germline CDR1 SGHTA, CDR2 FQGNSA. The CDR3 protein is CASSLRVPSTDTQYF. The CDR3 nucleotides are TGTGCCAGCAGCTTAAGGGTTCCAAGCACAGATACGCAGTATTTT.

This clonotype was detected many times. CDR3 in DNA: TGTGCCAGCAGCTACCCGGGACAGGGGAATGAAAAACTGTTTTTT. Translation: CASSYPGQGNEKLFF. The chain joins TRBV7-9 to TRBJ1-4, with 10 nucleotides matching TRBD1. Germline V lookup: CDR1 SEHNR, CDR2 FQNEAQ (reference sequence). CDR3 length: 15 amino acids. Unmatched junction bases numbered 4, after V lost 4 bases and J lost 5 bases.

At least ten counts were recorded for this clonotype. The chain joins TRBV27 to TRBJ2-7; D may be TRBD2 (5 bases). V was trimmed by 3 bases and J by 6 bases, leaving 15 bases between them. This CDR3 has 14 residues. In germline, CDR1 is MNHEY, CDR2 SMNVEV (reference sequence). CDR3 sequence reads: CASSFYGESREQYF. CDR3 DNA sequence: TGTGCCAGCAGTTTCTACGGGGAATCTCGCGAGCAGTACTTC.

This clonotype has ten or more counts. The rearrangement links TRBV7-7 to TRBJ2-5; D gene ambiguous. The CDR3 sequence is 15 residues long. V lost 5 bases and J lost 4, with 17 bases in between. Germline V gene sequence: CDR1 SSHAT, CDR2 FNYEAQ (reference sequence). CDR3 sequence reads: CASSRYFEGRETQYF. The DNA for the CDR3 is TGTGCCAGCAGCCGATATTTTGAAGGGCGAGAGACCCAGTACTTC.

This clonotype has ten or more counts. The chain has TRBV4-1 and TRBJ1-4; D not certain. The CDR3 totals 12 residues. Germline assignment: CDR1 MGHRA and CDR2 YSYEKL. Trimming left V 4 bases short and J 6 bases short, with 6 bases between. The chain's CDR3 is CASSLPYEKLFF. The CDR3 DNA reads TGCGCCAGCAGCCTTCCGTATGAAAAACTGTTTTTT.

This clonotype occurred many times. This chain joins TRBV7-6 and TRBJ2-3; D might be TRBD1 or TRBD2, each matching 6 bases. V lost 3 bases, J lost 6 bases, and 16 bases lay in between. CDR1 SGHVS and CDR2 FNYEAQ come from the germline V gene. CDR3 size: 15 residues. The CDR3 loop reads CASSFPGGRFDTQYF. The CDR3 bases are TGTGCCAGCAGCTTTCCCGGGGGCCGTTTTGATACGCAGTATTTT. Full variable domain (outside the CDR3, taken from reference TRBV7-6 and TRBJ2-3): GAGVSQSPRYKVTKRGQDVALRCDPISGHVSLYWYRQALGQGPEFLTYFNYEAQQDKSGLPNDRFSAERPEGSISTLTIQRTEQRDSAMYRCASSFPGGRFDTQYFGPGTRLTVL.

The chain employs TRBV18 and TRBJ2-7; D remains unclear. The V gene's germline CDR1 is KGHSH and CDR2 LQKENI. The V end was cut by 0 bases, the J end by 2 bases, with 5 bases between. This CDR3 comprises 13 residues. CDR3 residues: CASSPPVAYEQYF. The DNA for the CDR3 is TGTGCCAGCTCACCACCGGTGGCCTACGAGCAGTACTTC. The full variable domain, its missing parts supplied by reference TRBV18 and TRBJ2-7, is NAGVMQNPRHLVRRRGQEARLRCSPMKGHSHVYWYRQLPEEGLKFMVYLQKENIIDESGMPKERFSAEFPKEGPSILRIQQVVRGDSAAYFCASSPPVAYEQYFGPGTRLTVT.

This clonotype was recorded at least ten times. The J gene is TRBJ2-2, the V gene TRBV15, with D possibly matching TRBD2 (6 bases). Trimming removed 0 bases at V and 7 bases at J, with 9 bases between. The CDR3 spans 14 residues. Germline lookup yields CDR1 LNHNV and CDR2 YYDKDF (reference sequence). In nucleotides, the CDR3 is TGTGCCACCAGCAGAGATTTGGGGGGCGGGGAGCTGTTTTTT. This gives the protein CATSRDLGGGELFF.

In its sample, this clonotype was seen many times. V gene TRBV7-2 combines with J gene TRBJ2-2; no reliable D call. The germline V gene encodes CDR1 SGHTA and CDR2 FQGNSA. V was cut by 3 bases and J by 6 bases, with 17 bases left in between. This CDR3 has 16 residues. CDR3 bases: TGTGCCAGCAGCTTGTCGCAGTTCGGTGATTCCGGGGAGCTGTTTTTT. Amino acids: CASSLSQFGDSGELFF.

At least ten counts were recorded for this clonotype. The CDR3 nucleotides read TGTGCCAGCAGCTTTCAGGGTTACGATACGCAGTATTTT. Translation: CASSFQGYDTQYF. The chain recombines TRBV7-2 with TRBJ2-3; the D gene is possibly TRBD1 (5 bases). Germline CDR1 and CDR2: SGHTA and FQGNSA. The CDR3 runs 13 residues. V was pared by 3 bases and J by 6 bases, with 10 bases between.

The chain recombines TRBV5-1 with TRBJ1-1, with no clear D. CDR3 length: 12 residues. V shed 4 bases and J shed 7 bases, with 11 bases lying between them. Germline loops: CDR1 SGHRS, CDR2 YFSETQ. This chain's CDR3 is CASSLRRNEAFF. The DNA of the CDR3 is TGCGCCAGCAGCCTACGACGGAATGAAGCTTTCTTT.